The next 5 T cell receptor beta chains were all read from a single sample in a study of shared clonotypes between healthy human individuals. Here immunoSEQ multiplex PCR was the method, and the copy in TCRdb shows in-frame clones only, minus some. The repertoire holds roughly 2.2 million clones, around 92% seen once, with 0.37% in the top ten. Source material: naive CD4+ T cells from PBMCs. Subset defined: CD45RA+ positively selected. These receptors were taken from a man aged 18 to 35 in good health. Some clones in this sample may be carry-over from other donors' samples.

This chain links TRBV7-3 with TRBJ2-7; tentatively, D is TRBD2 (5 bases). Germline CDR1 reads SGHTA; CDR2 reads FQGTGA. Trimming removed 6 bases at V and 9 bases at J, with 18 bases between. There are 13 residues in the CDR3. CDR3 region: CASSATGESAQYF. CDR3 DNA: TGTGCCAGCAGTGCCACCGGGGAGTCGGCGCAGTACTTC. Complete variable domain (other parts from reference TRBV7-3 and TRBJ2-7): GAGVSQTPSNKVTEKGKYVELRCDPISGHTALYWYRQSLGQGPEFLIYFQGTGAADDSGLPNDRFFAVRPEGSVSTLKIQRTERGDSAVYLCASSATGESAQYFGPGTRLTVT.

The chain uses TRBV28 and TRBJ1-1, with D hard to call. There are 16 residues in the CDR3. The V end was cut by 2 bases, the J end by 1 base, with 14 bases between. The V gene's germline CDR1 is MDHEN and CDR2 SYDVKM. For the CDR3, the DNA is TGTGCCAGCAGTTTAGCTGGGATCCAAGGGAACACTGAAGCTTTCTTT. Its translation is CASSLAGIQGNTEAFF.

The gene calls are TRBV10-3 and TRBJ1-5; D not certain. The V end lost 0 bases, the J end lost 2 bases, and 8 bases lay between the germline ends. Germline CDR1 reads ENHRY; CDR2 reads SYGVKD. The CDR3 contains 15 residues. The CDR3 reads CAISESGTRNQPQHF. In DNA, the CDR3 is TGTGCCATCAGTGAGTCGGGCACACGCAATCAGCCCCAGCATTTT.

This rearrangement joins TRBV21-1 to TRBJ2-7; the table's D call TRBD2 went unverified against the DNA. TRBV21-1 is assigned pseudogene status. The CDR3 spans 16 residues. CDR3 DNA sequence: TGTGCCAGCAAGGGACTAGCGATGTTATACTCCTACGAGCAGTACTTC. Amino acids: CASKGLAMLYSYEQYF.

The CDR3 is CAWSEAAGLLSGNTIYF. The CDR3 nucleotides read TGTGCCTGGAGTGAGGCGGCAGGCTTGCTCTCTGGAAACACCATATATTTT. The chain links TRBV30 to TRBJ1-3; no reliable D call. Germline values: CDR1 GTSNPN, CDR2 SVGIG (reference sequence). Trimming cost V 1 base and J 0 bases, with 16 bases left between them. The CDR3 spans 17 residues.